One sample yielded the 18 T cell receptor beta chains listed below, sequenced in a study of T cell responses to AZD1222 COVID-19 vaccine. Using immunoSEQ multiplex PCR, the repertoire was profiled, and TCRdb retains in-frame clones only, with some absent. In the table there are fewer than 120,000 clones, roughly 89% of which are singletons. The sample in question was peripheral blood, obtained 28 days after the second AZD1222 dose. These receptors came from an adult who received the AZD1222 COVID-19 vaccine.

The J gene is TRBJ2-3, the V gene TRBV5-1; tentatively, D is TRBD2 (6 bases). The CDR3 consists of 15 residues. CDR1 is SGHRS and CDR2 is YFSETQ in the germline V gene. The V end was cut by 0 bases, the J end by 3 bases, with 11 bases between. CDR3 region: CASSLERGGTDTQYF. The CDR3 bases are TGCGCCAGCAGCTTGGAAAGGGGAGGTACAGATACGCAGTATTTT. The variable domain in full, completed from reference TRBV5-1 and TRBJ2-3, reads KAGVTQTPRYLIKTRGQQVTLSCSPISGHRSVSWYQQTPGQGLQFLFEYFSETQRNKGNFPGRFSGRQFSNSRSEMNVSTLELGDSALYLCASSLERGGTDTQYFGPGTRLTVL.

V and J are TRBV7-2 and TRBJ1-2; D remains unclear. The V gene's germline CDR1 is SGHTA and CDR2 FQGNSA. CDR3 size: 13 residues. V lost 3 bases and J 3 bases, leaving 8 bases between the germline ends. This CDR3 reads CASSLERHYGYTF. CDR3 DNA: TGTGCCAGCAGCTTGGAGAGGCACTATGGCTACACCTTC.

This clone was seen a single time. This rearrangement joins TRBV7-2 to TRBJ2-7, with 12 positions matching TRBD2. The CDR3 runs to 17 residues. V was pared by 1 base and J by 2 bases, with 6 bases of the junction left unmatched. Germline V gives CDR1 SGHTA, CDR2 FQGNSA. CDR3 sequence: CASSLGTSGAPTYEQYF. The CDR3 DNA sequence: TGTGCCAGCAGCTTAGGGACTAGCGGGGCCCCCACCTACGAGCAGTACTTC.

A single count supports this clone. The CDR3: CASSVGSGVGNTIYF. The CDR3 region has the DNA TGTGCCAGCAGCGTAGGATCAGGGGTCGGAAACACCATATATTTT. The V call is TRBV9, the J call TRBJ1-3, with D possibly being TRBD1 (6 bases). V was pared by 0 bases and J by 4 bases, with 11 bases between. The CDR3 spans 15 residues. The germline V gene has CDR1 SGDLS and CDR2 YYNGEE.

CDR3 bases: TGTGCCAGCAGCCTTTCATCCGCAGCCGGGGAGCTGTTTTTT. This sequence encodes CASSLSSAAGELFF. This chain uses TRBV7-3 with TRBJ2-2; no clear D. V lost 5 bases to trimming and J lost 6 bases, with 13 bases between them. In germline, CDR1 is SGHTA, CDR2 FQGTGA. The CDR3 spans 14 residues.

This clone was observed once. V and J are TRBV4-3 and TRBJ2-3; D gene ambiguous. Per the germline V gene, CDR1 is LGHNA and CDR2 is YSLEER. Trimming took off 0 bases at V and 5 bases at J, with 6 bases between the two ends. CDR3 size: 13 residues. CDR3 DNA: TGCGCCAGCAGCCAAGATATAGAAGATACGCAGTATTTT. Its translation: CASSQDIEDTQYF.

This rearrangement joins TRBV7-9 to TRBJ1-2; D is undetermined. V shed 0 bases and J shed 8 bases, with 13 bases lying between them. Germline CDR1 reads SEHNR; CDR2 reads FQNEAQ (reference sequence). The length of the CDR3 is 14 residues. This CDR3 is CASSLAETSRGYTF. The CDR3 DNA follows: TGTGCCAGCAGCTTAGCCGAGACCAGTCGGGGCTACACCTTC.

For this clone: This specimen includes other DNA sequences encoding the same CDR3. The V gene is TRBV6-4, the J gene TRBJ2-1; TRBD2 agrees at 7 bases. J gave up 4 bases and V 6 bases, and 9 bases lay outside the gene matches. Germline V CDR1 and CDR2: MRHNA, SNTAGT. CDR3 size: 15 residues. The CDR3, as DNA: TGTGCCAGCAGCCCATTGGCGGGGGAATACAATGAGCAGTTCTTC. Its protein product is CASSPLAGEYNEQFF.

The genes are TRBV7-2 and TRBJ1-3; 8 nucleotides align to TRBD1. V lost 2 bases and J lost 2; bases outside the gene matches: 2. The germline V gene encodes CDR1 SGHTA and CDR2 FQGNSA. This CDR3 is 15 amino acids long. The CDR3 DNA follows: TGTGCCAGCAGCTTACGGACAGGGACTGGAAACACCATATATTTT. Translated, it gives CASSLRTGTGNTIYF.

The chain links TRBV3-1 (or the pseudogene TRBV3-2) to TRBJ1-2; D call uncertain. V dropped 1 base and J dropped 6 bases, with 18 bases sitting between them. The CDR3 spans 16 residues. Germline loops: CDR1 LGHDT, CDR2 YNNKEL (reference sequence). The CDR3 nucleotides are TGTGCCAGCAGCCAAGGTTATTTCGGCTCTTCGGATGGCTACACCTTC. Its translation: CASSQGYFGSSDGYTF.

The chain carries TRBV18 and TRBJ2-1, with D uncertain. The CDR3 totals 14 residues. CDR1 is KGHSH and CDR2 is LQKENI in the germline V gene. V gave up 0 bases and J gave up 5 bases, with 8 bases separating them. Here the CDR3 reads CASSPPASNNEQFF. The CDR3 DNA is TGTGCCAGCTCACCACCGGCGAGCAACAATGAGCAGTTCTTC.

This chain joins TRBV15 and TRBJ2-7; no firm D call. The ends were cut back, 0 bases at V and 3 bases at J, with 12 bases in the middle. The germline V gene has CDR1 LNHNV and CDR2 YYDKDF (reference sequence). The CDR3 totals 15 residues. CDR3 region: CATSRDLGTYYEQYF. The CDR3 DNA reads as TGTGCCACCAGCAGAGATCTCGGCACTTACTACGAGCAGTACTTC.

The chain is built from TRBV7-6 and TRBJ2-7, with D maybe TRBD2 (6 bases). The germline gives CDR1 SGHVS, CDR2 FNYEAQ. This CDR3 comprises 17 residues. V lost 1 base, J lost 5 bases, and 21 bases lay in between. Written as DNA, the CDR3 is TGTGCCAGCAGCTTAGTTGGTGGTCGGAGGGGCCGACACGAGCAGTACTTC. Translating it yields CASSLVGGRRGRHEQYF. The full variable domain, rest sourced from reference TRBV7-6 and TRBJ2-7, is GAGVSQSPRYKVTKRGQDVALRCDPISGHVSLYWYRQALGQGPEFLTYFNYEAQQDKSGLPNDRFSAERPEGSISTLTIQRTEQRDSAMYRCASSLVGGRRGRHEQYFGPGTRLTVT.

This chain joins TRBV5-5 and TRBJ2-7; tentatively, D is TRBD1 (6 bases). Germline V gene sequence: CDR1 SGHKS, CDR2 YYEKEE (reference sequence). This CDR3 comprises 14 residues. V shed 3 bases and J shed 2 bases, with 12 bases lying between them. The CDR3 DNA reads as TGTGCCAGCAGCTCCCCAGGGGCGGCCTACGAGCAGTACTTC. Translation gives CASSSPGAAYEQYF.

The chain recombines TRBV5-1 with TRBJ1-4, with TRBD1 as a possible D gene (6 bases). This CDR3 is 16 amino acids long. Germline CDR1 reads SGHRS; CDR2 reads YFSETQ. V was clipped by 3 bases and J by 7 bases, with 19 bases between them. As DNA, the CDR3 is TGCGCCAGCAGCTCTTCAAGGGCCAGGGGAACTGAAAAACTGTTTTTT. It yields the protein CASSSSRARGTEKLFF.

This chain links TRBV4-2 with TRBJ2-1, with D perhaps TRBD1 (6 bases). This CDR3 is 16 amino acids long. V dropped 0 bases and J dropped 5 bases, with 14 bases sitting between them. The V gene's germline CDR1 is LGHNA and CDR2 YNFKEQ. Written as DNA, the CDR3 is TGTGCCAGCAGCCAAGAGGCCGCCACAGGGAACAATGAGCAGTTCTTC. The encoded protein is CASSQEAATGNNEQFF.

The genes are TRBV4-3 and TRBJ1-4; TRBD1 matches at 8 bases. The germline V gene encodes CDR1 LGHNA and CDR2 YSLEER. The V and J ends lost 0 bases and 7 bases, in that order; junction bases with no gene match: 7. The CDR3 runs to 16 residues. The CDR3 loop reads CASSQDPSGGVEKLFF. The CDR3 nucleotides read TGCGCCAGCAGCCAAGATCCGTCAGGGGGCGTTGAAAAACTGTTTTTT.

V is TRBV29-1 and J is TRBJ1-6; 8 nucleotides agree with TRBD1. The V gene end was trimmed by 5 bases and the J gene end by 7 bases; junction bases not matched to a gene: 7. The CDR3 loop spans 14 amino acids. Germline V lookup: CDR1 SQVTM, CDR2 ANQGSEA. This CDR3 is CSVRGTGGNSPLHF. DNA of the CDR3: TGCAGCGTTAGAGGCACAGGGGGAAATTCACCCCTCCACTTT.